This T cell receptor beta chain was sequenced in a study of blood T cell repertoires in COVID-19. Study information: Samples representing acute and convalescent COVID-19 were sourced from the United States, Italy and Spain. From T cells, B-cell-depleted T cells, or PBMCs came the material, which was cDNA or gDNA.

Authors' analysis steps: For nucleated cells, counts were estimated from reference gene primer amplification. TCRdb's table, derived via immunoSEQ multiplex PCR, lists solely in-frame clones and lacks some. V, J and clone size are those of that table, while D and trimming were read from the DNA. The sample has approximately 76,000 clones; 75% to 90% are singletons. Germline lookup yields CDR1 MNHEY and CDR2 SVGAGI. The CDR3 covers 14 residues. V lost 6 bases to trimming and J lost 2 bases; unmatched junction nucleotides: 7. The origin of this receptor is a woman of 80 years or more with active or convalescent COVID-19. Sequencing input: peripheral blood. This sequence joins TRBV6-5 and TRBJ2-7; 7 bases fit TRBD1. CDR3 DNA: TGTGCCAGCAGAAATTCCGGGACAGCCTACGAGCAGTACTTC. Its protein product is CASRNSGTAYEQYF.